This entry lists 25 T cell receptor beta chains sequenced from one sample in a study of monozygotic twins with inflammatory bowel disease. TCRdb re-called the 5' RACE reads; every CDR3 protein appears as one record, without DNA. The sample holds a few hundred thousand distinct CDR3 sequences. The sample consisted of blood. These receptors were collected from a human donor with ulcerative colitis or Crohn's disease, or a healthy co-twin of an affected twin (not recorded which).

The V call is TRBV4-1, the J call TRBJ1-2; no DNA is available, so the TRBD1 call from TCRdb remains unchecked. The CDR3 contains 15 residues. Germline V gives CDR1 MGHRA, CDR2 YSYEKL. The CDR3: CASSQSIDRDYGYTF.

The CDR3 loop is CATSREGRGRLFGTDTQYF. This sequence joins TRBV15 and TRBJ2-3; with no DNA, the TCRdb D assignment of TRBD1 cannot be verified. There are 19 residues in the CDR3. Germline values: CDR1 LNHNV, CDR2 YYDKDF (reference sequence).

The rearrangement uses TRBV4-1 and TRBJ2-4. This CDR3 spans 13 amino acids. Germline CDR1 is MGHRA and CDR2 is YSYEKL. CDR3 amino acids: CASSQDDENMQYF.

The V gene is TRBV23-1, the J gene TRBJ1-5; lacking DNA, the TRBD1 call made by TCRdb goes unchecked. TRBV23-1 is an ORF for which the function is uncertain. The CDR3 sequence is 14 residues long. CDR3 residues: CASSQSGAHQPQHF.

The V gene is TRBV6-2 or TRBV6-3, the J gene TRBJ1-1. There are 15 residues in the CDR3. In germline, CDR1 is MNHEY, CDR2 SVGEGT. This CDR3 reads CASSYKWVSNTEAFF.

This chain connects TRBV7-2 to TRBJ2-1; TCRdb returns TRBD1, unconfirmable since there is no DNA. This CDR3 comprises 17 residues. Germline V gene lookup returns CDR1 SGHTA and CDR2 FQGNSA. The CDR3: CASSPRATGTPPNEQFF.

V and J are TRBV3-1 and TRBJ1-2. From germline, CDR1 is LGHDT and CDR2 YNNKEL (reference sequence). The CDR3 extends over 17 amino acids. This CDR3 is CASSQGPPRDPSRGYTF.

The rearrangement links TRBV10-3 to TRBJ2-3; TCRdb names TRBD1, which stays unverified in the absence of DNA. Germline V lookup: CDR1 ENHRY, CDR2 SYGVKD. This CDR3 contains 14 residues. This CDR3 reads CAITPAGGTDTQYF.

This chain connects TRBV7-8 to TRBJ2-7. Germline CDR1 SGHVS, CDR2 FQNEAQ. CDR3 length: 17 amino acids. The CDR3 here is CASSFRTSSTRAYEQYF.

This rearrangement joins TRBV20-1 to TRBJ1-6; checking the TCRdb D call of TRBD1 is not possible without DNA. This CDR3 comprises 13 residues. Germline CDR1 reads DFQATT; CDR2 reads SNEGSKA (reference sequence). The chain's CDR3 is CSSSRGHNSPLHF.

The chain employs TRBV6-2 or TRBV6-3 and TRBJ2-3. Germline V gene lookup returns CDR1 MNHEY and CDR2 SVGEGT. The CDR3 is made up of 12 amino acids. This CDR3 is CASSYPTDTQYF.

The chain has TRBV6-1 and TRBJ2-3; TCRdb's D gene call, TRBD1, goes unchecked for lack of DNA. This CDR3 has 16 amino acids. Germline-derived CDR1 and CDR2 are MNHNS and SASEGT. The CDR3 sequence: CASTSVQGGQQDTQYF.

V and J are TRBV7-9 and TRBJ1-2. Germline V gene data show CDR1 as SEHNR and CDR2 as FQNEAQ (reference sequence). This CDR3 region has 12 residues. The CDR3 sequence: CASSLGIDGYTF.

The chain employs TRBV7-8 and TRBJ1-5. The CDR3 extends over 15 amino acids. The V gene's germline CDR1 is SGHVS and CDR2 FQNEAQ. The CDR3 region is CASSLNGGGNQPQHF. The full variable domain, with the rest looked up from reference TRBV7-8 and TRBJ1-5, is GAGVSQSPRYKVAKRGQDVALRCDPISGHVSLFWYQQALGQGPEFLTYFQNEAQLDKSGLPSDRFFAERPEGSVSTLKIQRTQQEDSAVYLCASSLNGGGNQPQHFGDGTRLSIL.

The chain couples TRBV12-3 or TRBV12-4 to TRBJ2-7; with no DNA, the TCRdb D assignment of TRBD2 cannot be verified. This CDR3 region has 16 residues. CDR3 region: CASSKFASGAHYEQYF.

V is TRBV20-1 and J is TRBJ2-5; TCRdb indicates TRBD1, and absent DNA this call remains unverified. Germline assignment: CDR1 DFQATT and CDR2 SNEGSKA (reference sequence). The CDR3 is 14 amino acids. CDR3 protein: CSARGNGGAETQYF.

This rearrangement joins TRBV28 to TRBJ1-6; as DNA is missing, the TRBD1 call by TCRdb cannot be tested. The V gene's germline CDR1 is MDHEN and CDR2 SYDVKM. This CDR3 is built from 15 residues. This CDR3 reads CASSPEWTGRSPLHF. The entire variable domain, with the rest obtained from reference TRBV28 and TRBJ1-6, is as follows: DVKVTQSSRYLVKRTGEKVFLECVQDMDHENMFWYRQDPGLGLRLIYFSYDVKMKEKGDIPEGYSVSREKKERFSLILESASTNQTSMYLCASSPEWTGRSPLHFGNGTRLTVT.

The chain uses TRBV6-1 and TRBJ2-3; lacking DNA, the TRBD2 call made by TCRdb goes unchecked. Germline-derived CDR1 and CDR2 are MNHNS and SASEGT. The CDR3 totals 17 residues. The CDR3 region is CASSATRSGFSTDTQYF.

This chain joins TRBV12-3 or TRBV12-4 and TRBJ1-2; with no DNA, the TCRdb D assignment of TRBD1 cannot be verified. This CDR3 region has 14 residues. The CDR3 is CASSPLPDLGGYTF.

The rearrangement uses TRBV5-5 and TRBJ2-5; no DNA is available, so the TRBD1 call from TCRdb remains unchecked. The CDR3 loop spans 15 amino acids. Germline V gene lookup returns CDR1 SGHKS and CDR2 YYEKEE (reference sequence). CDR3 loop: CASSFREGGMETQYF.

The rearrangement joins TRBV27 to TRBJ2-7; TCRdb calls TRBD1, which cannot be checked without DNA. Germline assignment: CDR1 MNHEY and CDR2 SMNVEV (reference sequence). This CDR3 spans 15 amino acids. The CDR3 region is CASSLSGQGSYEQYF.

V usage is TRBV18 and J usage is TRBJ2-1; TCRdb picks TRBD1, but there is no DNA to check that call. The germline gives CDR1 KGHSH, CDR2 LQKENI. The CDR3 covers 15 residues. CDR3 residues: CASSPPQGGYNEQFF.

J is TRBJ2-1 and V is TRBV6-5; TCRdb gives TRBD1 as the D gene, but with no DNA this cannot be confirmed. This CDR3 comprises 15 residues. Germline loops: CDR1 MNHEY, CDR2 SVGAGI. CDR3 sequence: CASSYVQGSNGEQFF.

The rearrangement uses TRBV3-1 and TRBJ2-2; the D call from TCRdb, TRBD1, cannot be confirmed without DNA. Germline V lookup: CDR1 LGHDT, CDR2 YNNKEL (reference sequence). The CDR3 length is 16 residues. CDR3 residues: CASSLRGPGVTGELFF.

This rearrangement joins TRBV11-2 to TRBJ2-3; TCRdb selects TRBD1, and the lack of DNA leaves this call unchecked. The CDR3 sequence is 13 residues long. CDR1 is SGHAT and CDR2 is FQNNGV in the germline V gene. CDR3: CASSSPPGSTQYF.